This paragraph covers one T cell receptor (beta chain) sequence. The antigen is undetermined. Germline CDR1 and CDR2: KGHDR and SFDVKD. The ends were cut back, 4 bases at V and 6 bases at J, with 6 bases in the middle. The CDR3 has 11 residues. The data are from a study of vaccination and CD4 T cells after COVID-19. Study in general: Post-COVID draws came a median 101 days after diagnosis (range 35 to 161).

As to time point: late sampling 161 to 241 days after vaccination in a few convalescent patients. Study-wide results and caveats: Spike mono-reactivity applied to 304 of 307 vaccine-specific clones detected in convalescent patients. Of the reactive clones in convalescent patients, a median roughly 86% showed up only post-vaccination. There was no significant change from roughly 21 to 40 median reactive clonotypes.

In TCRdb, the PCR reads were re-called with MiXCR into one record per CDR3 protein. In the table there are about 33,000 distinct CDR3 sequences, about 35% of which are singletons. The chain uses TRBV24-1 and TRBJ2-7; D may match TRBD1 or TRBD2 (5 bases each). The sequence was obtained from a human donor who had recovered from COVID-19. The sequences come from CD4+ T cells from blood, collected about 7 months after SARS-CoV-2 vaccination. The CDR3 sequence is CATSDGAEQYF. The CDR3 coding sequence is TGTGCCACCAGTGACGGGGCCGAGCAGTACTTC.